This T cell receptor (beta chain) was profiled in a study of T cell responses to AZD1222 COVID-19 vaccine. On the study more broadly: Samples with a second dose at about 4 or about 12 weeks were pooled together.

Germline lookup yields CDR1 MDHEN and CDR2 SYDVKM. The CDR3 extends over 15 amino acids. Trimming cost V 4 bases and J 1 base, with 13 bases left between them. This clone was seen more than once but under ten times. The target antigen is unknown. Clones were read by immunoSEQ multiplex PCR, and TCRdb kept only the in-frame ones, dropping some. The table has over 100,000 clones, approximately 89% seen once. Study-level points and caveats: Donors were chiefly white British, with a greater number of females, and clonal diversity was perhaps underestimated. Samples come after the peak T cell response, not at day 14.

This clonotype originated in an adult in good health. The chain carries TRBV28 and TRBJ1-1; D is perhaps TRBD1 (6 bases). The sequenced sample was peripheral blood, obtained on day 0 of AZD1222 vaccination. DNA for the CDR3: TGTGCCAGCAGTTCCAGATGGGGGGCGAACACTGAAGCTTTCTTT. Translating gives CASSSRWGANTEAFF. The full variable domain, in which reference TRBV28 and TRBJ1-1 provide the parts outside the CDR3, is DVKVTQSSRYLVKRTGEKVFLECVQDMDHENMFWYRQDPGLGLRLIYFSYDVKMKEKGDIPEGYSVSREKKERFSLILESASTNQTSMYLCASSSRWGANTEAFFGQGTRLTVV.